This TCR beta chain was identified during a study of beta chain features in type 1 diabetes. Findings and limits, study-wide: People with Type 1 diabetes carried modestly yet significantly shorter TCRB CDR3s in all four CD4+ subsets.

This clone was detected a few times. The target antigen is unknown. cDNA synthesis used the whole RNA isolate, giving expressed TCRB sequences. The assay was immunoSEQ multiplex PCR, and TCRdb's table has in-frame clones only and misses some. Here the sample spans 550,000 to 850,000 clones, 13% being singletons. The sample taken for sequencing was naive CD4+ T cells from blood. The TCR was taken from a man aged 18 to 29 with type 1 diabetes.

Written as DNA, the CDR3 is TGTGCCAGCAGCGGGACAGGGGCTGAAGCTTTCTTT. Translated, it gives CASSGTGAEAFF. The chain links TRBV11-2 to TRBJ1-1; TRBD1 aligns across 10 bases. V trimming: 5 bases; J trimming: 6 bases; junction bases outside the gene matches: 0. Germline CDR1 and CDR2: SGHAT and FQNNGV. There are 12 residues in the CDR3.